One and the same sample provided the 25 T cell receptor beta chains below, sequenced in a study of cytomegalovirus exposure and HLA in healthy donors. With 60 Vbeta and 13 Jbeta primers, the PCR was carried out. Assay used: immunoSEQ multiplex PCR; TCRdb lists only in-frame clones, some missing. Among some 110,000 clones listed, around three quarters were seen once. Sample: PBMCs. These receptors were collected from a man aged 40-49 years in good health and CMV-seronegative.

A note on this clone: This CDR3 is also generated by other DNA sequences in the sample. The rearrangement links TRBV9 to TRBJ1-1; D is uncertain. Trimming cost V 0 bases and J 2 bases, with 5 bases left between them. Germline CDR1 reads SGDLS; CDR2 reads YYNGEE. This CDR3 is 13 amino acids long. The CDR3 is CASSVAVNTEAFF. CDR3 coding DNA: TGTGCCAGCAGCGTAGCAGTTAACACTGAAGCTTTCTTT.

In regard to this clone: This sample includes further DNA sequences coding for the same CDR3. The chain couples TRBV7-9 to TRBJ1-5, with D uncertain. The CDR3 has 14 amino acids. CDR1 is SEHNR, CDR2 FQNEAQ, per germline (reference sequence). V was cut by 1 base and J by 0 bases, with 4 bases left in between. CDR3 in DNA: TGTGCCAGCAGCTTAGGGGCTAGCAATCAGCCCCAGCATTTT. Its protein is CASSLGASNQPQHF.

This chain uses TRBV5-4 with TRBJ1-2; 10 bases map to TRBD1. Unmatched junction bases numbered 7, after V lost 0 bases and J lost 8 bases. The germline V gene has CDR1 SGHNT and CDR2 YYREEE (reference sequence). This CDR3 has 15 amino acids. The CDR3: CASSLEGTGEGGYTF. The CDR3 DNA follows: TGTGCCAGCAGCTTGGAAGGGACAGGGGAAGGCGGCTACACCTTC. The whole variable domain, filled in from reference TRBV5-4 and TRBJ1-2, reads ETGVTQSPTHLIKTRGQQVTLRCSSQSGHNTVSWYQQALGQGPQFIFQYYREEENGRGNFPPRFSGLQFPNYSSELNVNALELDDSALYLCASSLEGTGEGGYTFGSGTRLTVV.

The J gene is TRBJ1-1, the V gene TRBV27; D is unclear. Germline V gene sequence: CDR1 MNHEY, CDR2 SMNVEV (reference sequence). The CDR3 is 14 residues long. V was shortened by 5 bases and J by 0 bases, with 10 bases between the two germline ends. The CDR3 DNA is TGTGCCAGCAGTCGAACCGAGATGAACACTGAAGCTTTCTTT. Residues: CASSRTEMNTEAFF.

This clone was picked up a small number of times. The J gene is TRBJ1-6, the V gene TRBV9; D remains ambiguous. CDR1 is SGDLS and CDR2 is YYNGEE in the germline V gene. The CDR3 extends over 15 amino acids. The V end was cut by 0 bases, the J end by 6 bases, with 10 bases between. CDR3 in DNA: TGTGCCAGCAGCGTAGGGAGGGTAGGTAATTCACCCCTCCACTTT. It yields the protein CASSVGRVGNSPLHF.

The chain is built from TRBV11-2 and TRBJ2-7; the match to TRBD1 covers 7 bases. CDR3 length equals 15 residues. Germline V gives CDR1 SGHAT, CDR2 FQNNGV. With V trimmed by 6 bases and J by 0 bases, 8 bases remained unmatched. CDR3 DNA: TGTGCCAGCAGAAATCCGGGACAGAGCTCCTACGAGCAGTACTTC. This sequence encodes CASRNPGQSSYEQYF.

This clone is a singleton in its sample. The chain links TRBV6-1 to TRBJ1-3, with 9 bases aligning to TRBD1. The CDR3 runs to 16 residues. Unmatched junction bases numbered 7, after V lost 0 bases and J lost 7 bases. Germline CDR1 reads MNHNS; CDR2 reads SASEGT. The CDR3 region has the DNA TGTGCCAGCAGTGAAGCGCAAGGACAGGGGAGTAACACCATATATTTT. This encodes CASSEAQGQGSNTIYF.

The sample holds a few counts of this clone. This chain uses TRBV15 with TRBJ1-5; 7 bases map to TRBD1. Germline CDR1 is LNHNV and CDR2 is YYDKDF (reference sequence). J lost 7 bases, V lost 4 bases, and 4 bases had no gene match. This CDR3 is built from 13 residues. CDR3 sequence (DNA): TGTGCCACCAGCAACAGGGGAAACCAGCCCCAGCATTTT. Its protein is CATSNRGNQPQHF.

DNA for the CDR3: TGTGCCAGAAGCCCAGGGACAAGGCCATTTCTTTATCGTGGCTACACCTTC. Its translation: CARSPGTRPFLYRGYTF. The rearrangement links TRBV5-3 to TRBJ1-2; D might be TRBD1 (6 bases). TRBV5-3 is designated an ORF whose function remains uncertain. V lost 4 bases and J lost 7, with 26 bases in between. The CDR3 runs to 17 residues.

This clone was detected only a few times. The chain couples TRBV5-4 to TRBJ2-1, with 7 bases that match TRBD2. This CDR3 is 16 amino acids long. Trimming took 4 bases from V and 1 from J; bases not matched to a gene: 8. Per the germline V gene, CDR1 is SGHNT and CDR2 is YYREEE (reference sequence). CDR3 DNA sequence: TGTGCCAGCAGCCTCGGGCTAGCGGCGTCCTACAATGAGCAGTTCTTC. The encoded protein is CASSLGLAASYNEQFF.

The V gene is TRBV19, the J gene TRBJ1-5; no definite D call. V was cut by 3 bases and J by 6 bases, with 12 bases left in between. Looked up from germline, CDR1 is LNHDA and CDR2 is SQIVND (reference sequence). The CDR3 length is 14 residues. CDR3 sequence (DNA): TGTGCCAGTAGTATGCAGGCCCCAACTCAGCCCCAGCATTTT. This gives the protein CASSMQAPTQPQHF.

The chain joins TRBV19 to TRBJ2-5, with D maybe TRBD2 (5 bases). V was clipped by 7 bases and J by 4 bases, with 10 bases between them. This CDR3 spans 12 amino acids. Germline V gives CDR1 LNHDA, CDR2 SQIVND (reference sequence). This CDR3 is CASMRVGETQYF. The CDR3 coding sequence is TGTGCCAGTATGAGGGTGGGAGAGACCCAGTACTTC.

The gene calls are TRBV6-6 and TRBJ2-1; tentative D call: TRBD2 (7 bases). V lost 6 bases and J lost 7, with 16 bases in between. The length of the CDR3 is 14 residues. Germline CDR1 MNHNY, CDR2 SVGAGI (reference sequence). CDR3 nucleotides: TGTGCCAGCAGCCCCCTGGGGGGGCTGAATGAGCAGTTCTTC. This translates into CASSPLGGLNEQFF.

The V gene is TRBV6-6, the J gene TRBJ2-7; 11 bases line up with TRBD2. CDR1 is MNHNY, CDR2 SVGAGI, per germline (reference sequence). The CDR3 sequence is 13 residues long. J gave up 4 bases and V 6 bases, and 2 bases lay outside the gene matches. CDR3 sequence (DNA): TGTGCCAGCAGGACTAGCGGGGAGTACGAGCAGTACTTC. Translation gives CASRTSGEYEQYF.

As DNA, the CDR3 is TGTGCTAGTGGTTTGATCTTCCAGGGGGCAGTTGCGGGGGAGCTGTTTTTT. As protein: CASGLIFQGAVAGELFF. This rearrangement joins TRBV12-5 to TRBJ2-2; TRBD1 aligns across 8 bases. The CDR3 spans 17 residues. With V trimmed by 2 bases and J by 8 bases, 13 bases remained unmatched. Germline V gene data show CDR1 as LGHNT and CDR2 as FRNRAP.

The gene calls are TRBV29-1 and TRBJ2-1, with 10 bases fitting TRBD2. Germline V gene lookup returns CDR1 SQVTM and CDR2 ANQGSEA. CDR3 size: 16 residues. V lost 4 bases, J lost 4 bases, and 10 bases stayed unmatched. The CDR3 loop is CSVVIAGGRNYNEQFF. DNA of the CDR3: TGCAGCGTTGTGATAGCGGGGGGCCGGAATTACAATGAGCAGTTCTTC.

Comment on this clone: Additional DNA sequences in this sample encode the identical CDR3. CDR3 in DNA: TGTGCCAGCAGCTTAGGAGGGGGCAACACTGAAGCTTTCTTT. Its translation: CASSLGGGNTEAFF. This chain joins TRBV7-9 and TRBJ1-1; 7 bases align to TRBD1. The CDR3 has 14 amino acids. J was trimmed by 2 bases and V by 1 base; bases with no gene match: 1. Germline lookup yields CDR1 SEHNR and CDR2 FQNEAQ (reference sequence). Variable domain in full (rest from reference TRBV7-9 and TRBJ1-1): DTGVSQNPRHKITKRGQNVTFRCDPISEHNRLYWYRQTLGQGPEFLTYFQNEAQLEKSRLLSDRFSAERPKGSFSTLEIQRTEQGDSAMYLCASSLGGGNTEAFFGQGTRLTVV.

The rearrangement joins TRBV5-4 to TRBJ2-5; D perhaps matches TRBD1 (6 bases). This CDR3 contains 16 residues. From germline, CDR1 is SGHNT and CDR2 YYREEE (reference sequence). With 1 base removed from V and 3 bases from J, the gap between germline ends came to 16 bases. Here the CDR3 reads CASSLPGTGWEETQYF. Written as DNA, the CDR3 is TGTGCCAGCAGCTTGCCGGGAACAGGGTGGGAAGAGACCCAGTACTTC.

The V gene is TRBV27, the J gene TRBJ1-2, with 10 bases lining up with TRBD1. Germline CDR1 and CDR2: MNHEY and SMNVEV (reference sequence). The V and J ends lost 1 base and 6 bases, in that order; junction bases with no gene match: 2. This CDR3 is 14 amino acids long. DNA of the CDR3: TGTGCCAGCAGTTTATTGGGGACAGGGGATGGCTACACCTTC. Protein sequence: CASSLLGTGDGYTF.

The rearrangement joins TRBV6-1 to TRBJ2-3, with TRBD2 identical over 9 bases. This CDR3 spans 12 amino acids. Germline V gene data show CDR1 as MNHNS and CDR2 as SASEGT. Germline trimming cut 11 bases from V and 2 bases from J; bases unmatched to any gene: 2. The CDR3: CALAGDTDTQYF. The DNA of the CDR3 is TGTGCCTTAGCGGGGGACACAGATACGCAGTATTTT.

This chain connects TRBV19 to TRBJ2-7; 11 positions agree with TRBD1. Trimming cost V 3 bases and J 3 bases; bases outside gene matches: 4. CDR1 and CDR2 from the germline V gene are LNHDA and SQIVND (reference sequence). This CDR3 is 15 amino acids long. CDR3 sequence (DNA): TGTGCCAGTAGTATGGGGACAGGGGGATACTACGAGCAGTACTTC. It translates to CASSMGTGGYYEQYF.

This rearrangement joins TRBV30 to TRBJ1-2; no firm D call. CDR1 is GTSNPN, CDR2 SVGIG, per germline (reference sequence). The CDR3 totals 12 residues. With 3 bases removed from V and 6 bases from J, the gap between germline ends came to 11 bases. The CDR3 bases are TGTGCCTGGAGGCTCCCTGGCCATGGCTACACCTTC. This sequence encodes CAWRLPGHGYTF.

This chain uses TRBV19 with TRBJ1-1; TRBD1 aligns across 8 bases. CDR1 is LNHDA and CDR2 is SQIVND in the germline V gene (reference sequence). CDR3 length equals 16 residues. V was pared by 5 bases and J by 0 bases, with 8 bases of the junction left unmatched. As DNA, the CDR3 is TGTGCCAGTAGTCCTAAGGACAGGGCCCTGAACACTGAAGCTTTCTTT. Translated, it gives CASSPKDRALNTEAFF.

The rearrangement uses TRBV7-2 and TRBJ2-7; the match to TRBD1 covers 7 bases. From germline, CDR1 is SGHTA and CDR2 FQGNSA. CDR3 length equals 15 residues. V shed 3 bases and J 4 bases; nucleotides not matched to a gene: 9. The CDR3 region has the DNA TGTGCCAGCAGCTTGACAGGGATGATCGGATACGAGCAGTACTTC. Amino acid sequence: CASSLTGMIGYEQYF.

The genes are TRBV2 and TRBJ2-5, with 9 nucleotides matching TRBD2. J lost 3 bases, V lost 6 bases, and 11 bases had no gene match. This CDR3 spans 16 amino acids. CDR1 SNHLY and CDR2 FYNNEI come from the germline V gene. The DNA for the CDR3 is TGTGCCAGCAGGGCACTAGCGGGTCTCGGGGAAGAGACCCAGTACTTC. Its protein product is CASRALAGLGEETQYF.